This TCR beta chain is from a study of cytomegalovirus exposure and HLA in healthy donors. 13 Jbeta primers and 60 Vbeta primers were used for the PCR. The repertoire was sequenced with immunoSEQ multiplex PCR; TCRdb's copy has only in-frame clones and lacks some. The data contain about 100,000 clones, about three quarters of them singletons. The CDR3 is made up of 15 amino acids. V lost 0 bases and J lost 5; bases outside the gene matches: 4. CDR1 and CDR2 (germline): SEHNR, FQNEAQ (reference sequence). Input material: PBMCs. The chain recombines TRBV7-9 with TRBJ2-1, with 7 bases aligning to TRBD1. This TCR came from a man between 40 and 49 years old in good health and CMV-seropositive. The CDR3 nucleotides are TGTGCCAGCAGCTTAGCGGGACAGATCGACAATGAGCAGTTCTTC. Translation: CASSLAGQIDNEQFF.